What follows is one TCR beta chain and its context. Its cognate antigen is unknown. This entry is derived from a study of TIL therapy for anti-PD-1-resistant metastatic lung cancer. The study, taken as a whole, reports: The cohort had more treatment-naive, never-smoker and oncogene-addicted patients than typical.

The time point: pre-treatment sample, taken before nivolumab and TIL therapy. The CDR3 runs to 13 residues. The V gene lost 5 bases and the J gene lost 1 base, with 8 bases spanning the gap. The libraries were made with immunoSEQ v3. Only in-frame clones appear in the TCRdb table, and some are missing; sequencing was by immunoSEQ multiplex PCR. The sample comprises 54,000 or so clones, about nine tenths of which are singletons, and approximately 2.8% rests with the top ten. The source of this sequence is a person between 25 and 80 years old with non-small cell lung cancer. V usage is TRBV12-3 or TRBV12-4 and J usage is TRBJ1-1, with a tentative D call TRBD1 (5 bases). Sequencing was performed on blood, taken at baseline. The CDR3 protein is CASSRQGNTEAFF. In DNA, the CDR3 is TGTGCCAGCAGTCGTCAGGGGAACACTGAAGCTTTCTTT.